The 14 T cell receptor beta chains below all came from one sample that was sequenced in a study of T-cell memory formation after mild COVID-19. TCRdb reprocessed the 5' RACE reads with MiXCR, giving one entry per CDR3 protein. The data show about 560,000 distinct CDR3 sequences, with roughly 17% seen just once and around 8.1% held by the top ten. What was sequenced was PBMCs or a T cell subset sorted from them (not recorded which). The receptors derive from an adult woman who had mild COVID-19 (a few samples of this study predate the infection). Cell type and time point are not known.

This clonotype has only a few counts. The chain links TRBV7-2 to TRBJ2-2; D gene uncertain. Deletions cut 4 bases from V and 1 base from J, with 7 bases between. Per the germline V gene, CDR1 is SGHTA and CDR2 is FQGNSA. This CDR3 has 14 amino acids. The CDR3 sequence is CASSYSRNTGELFF. For the CDR3, the DNA is TGTGCCAGCAGCTATTCCCGGAACACCGGGGAGCTGTTTTTT.

A few counts support this clonotype. This chain joins TRBV12-3 or TRBV12-4 and TRBJ1-1; D is unclear. Trimming cost V 8 bases and J 3 bases, with 7 bases left between them. This CDR3 spans 11 amino acids. In DNA form, the CDR3 reads TGTGCCAGCGGGGATTACACTGAAGCTTTCTTT. It encodes CASGDYTEAFF.

V and J are TRBV5-1 and TRBJ2-3; the D gene is possibly TRBD1 (6 bases). V was shortened by 1 base and J by 3 bases, with 12 bases between the two germline ends. This CDR3 contains 15 residues. Per germline, CDR1 SGHRS and CDR2 YFSETQ. Written as DNA, the CDR3 is TGCGCCAGCAGCTTGAACAGGGTTGGAACAGATACGCAGTATTTT. Encoded protein: CASSLNRVGTDTQYF.

The V call is TRBV21-1, the J call TRBJ2-3; the D call of TRBD1 is as the table states it, not checked on the DNA. TRBV21-1 has pseudogene status. The CDR3 length is 16 residues. This CDR3 is CASSTSPGQFPDTQYF. The CDR3 coding sequence is TGTGCCAGCAGCACGAGTCCGGGACAGTTCCCAGATACGCAGTATTTT.

This clonotype was seen a handful of times. The chain has TRBV4-1 and TRBJ2-7, with TRBD1 identical over 7 bases. J was trimmed by 3 bases and V by 5 bases; bases with no gene match: 7. The CDR3 contains 14 residues. Germline V gene data show CDR1 as MGHRA and CDR2 as YSYEKL. In nucleotides, the CDR3 is TGCGCCAGCAGCGTTAACAGGGGCGACTACGAGCAGTACTTC. Translation gives CASSVNRGDYEQYF.

The rearrangement joins TRBV7-9 to TRBJ2-1; 11 bases are a match to TRBD2. CDR3 size: 16 residues. CDR1 is SEHNR and CDR2 is FQNEAQ in the germline V gene (reference sequence). Germline trimming cut 1 base from V and 11 bases from J; bases unmatched to any gene: 10. CDR3 nucleotide sequence: TGTGCCAGCAGCTTAGGATCTGCCGGGACTAGCGGAAAGCAGTTCTTC. It specifies CASSLGSAGTSGKQFF.

The rearrangement uses TRBV5-1 and TRBJ1-4; weak D call: TRBD1 (6 bases). Germline V gene lookup returns CDR1 SGHRS and CDR2 YFSETQ. Deletions cut 2 bases from V and 4 bases from J, with 12 bases between. The CDR3 has 15 residues. The CDR3 here is CASSFGQSNNEKLFF. The DNA for the CDR3 is TGCGCCAGCAGCTTCGGACAGTCCAATAATGAAAAACTGTTTTTT.

The chain couples TRBV5-1 to TRBJ2-7, with D tentatively TRBD1 (5 bases). The CDR3 runs 13 residues. Germline V lookup: CDR1 SGHRS, CDR2 YFSETQ. V was trimmed by 4 bases and J by 1 base, leaving 9 bases between them. CDR3 amino acids: CASSADISYEQYF. As DNA, the CDR3 is TGCGCCAGCAGCGCGGACATATCCTACGAGCAGTACTTC.

This clonotype appeared a few times. The rearrangement joins TRBV5-1 to TRBJ2-7, with a tentative D call TRBD1 (6 bases). This CDR3 is 14 amino acids long. Germline V gene lookup returns CDR1 SGHRS and CDR2 YFSETQ. Between the trimmed V and J ends, which lost 1 base and 3 bases, there was a span of 11 bases. The CDR3 coding sequence is TGCGCCAGCAGCTTGACCACAGGGTTCTACGAGCAGTACTTC. Translation: CASSLTTGFYEQYF.

The CDR3, as DNA: TGTGCCAGCAGCCTGCCGGGACAAGGAAAACTGTTTTTT. Protein product: CASSLPGQGKLFF. This sequence joins TRBV7-9 and TRBJ1-4; TRBD1 might be the D (6 bases). The CDR3 covers 13 residues. V was trimmed by 5 bases and J by 10 bases, leaving 14 bases between them. In germline, CDR1 is SEHNR, CDR2 FQNEAQ (reference sequence).

The chain combines TRBV7-2 with TRBJ2-7, with D hard to call. The V end lost 1 base, the J end lost 5 bases, and 12 bases lay between the germline ends. CDR1 and CDR2 (germline): SGHTA, FQGNSA. The CDR3 is 14 amino acids. The DNA of the CDR3 is TGTGCCAGCAGCTTAGGGGTTAGGACCGACGAGCAGTACTTC. This codes for CASSLGVRTDEQYF. Drawing the rest from reference TRBV7-2 and TRBJ2-7, the complete variable domain is GAGVSQSPSNKVTEKGKDVELRCDPISGHTALYWYRQSLGQGLEFLIYFQGNSAPDKSGLPSDRFSAERTGGSVSTLTIQRTQQEDSAVYLCASSLGVRTDEQYFGPGTRLTVT.

The rearrangement joins TRBV5-1 to TRBJ2-2, with 10 bases matching TRBD1. Germline assignment: CDR1 SGHRS and CDR2 YFSETQ. This CDR3 region has 17 residues. Trimming took 4 bases from V and 2 from J; bases not matched to a gene: 8. CDR3 amino acids: CASSHAGQGYNTGELFF. The DNA for the CDR3 is TGCGCCAGCAGCCATGCGGGACAGGGGTATAACACCGGGGAGCTGTTTTTT.

V is TRBV3-1 and J is TRBJ2-6; D not resolved. Germline V CDR1 and CDR2: LGHDT, YNNKEL (reference sequence). The CDR3 sequence is 18 residues long. V dropped 6 bases and J dropped 0 bases, with 18 bases sitting between them. This CDR3 is CASSYRVGGSSGANVLTF. For the CDR3, the DNA is TGTGCCAGCAGTTACCGAGTTGGCGGAAGCTCTGGGGCCAACGTCCTGACTTTC.

The sample holds many counts of this clonotype. The CDR3 bases are TGCGCCAGCAGCTTGAGCTCGCCAGGGGCCTACGAGCAGTACTTC. This sequence encodes CASSLSSPGAYEQYF. This chain links TRBV5-1 with TRBJ2-7; possible D gene TRBD1, 6 bases. The germline V gene encodes CDR1 SGHRS and CDR2 YFSETQ. The CDR3 sequence is 15 residues long. The V and J ends lost 1 base and 2 bases respectively, with 13 bases between them.